One and the same sample provided the 11 T cell receptor beta chains below, sequenced in a study of CD8+ T cells in alopecia areata. Isolated RNA was reverse transcribed into cDNA used as the sequencing template. Profiled with immunoSEQ multiplex PCR; TCRdb holds only in-frame clones, not every one. The profile shows a few hundred thousand clones, roughly two fifths of them singletons. Treatment: oral pan-JAK inhibitor, 5-10 mg twice daily. This sample comprised CD4+ T cells sorted from blood, obtained at approximately week 30, from a patient treated with tofacitinib. These receptors came from a human donor with alopecia areata.

The V gene is TRBV29-1, the J gene TRBJ1-1; tentatively, D is TRBD1 (5 bases). CDR3 length: 13 residues. V was clipped by 4 bases and J by 4 bases, with 13 bases between them. Germline CDR1 SQVTM, CDR2 ANQGSEA. In nucleotides, the CDR3 is TGCAGCGTTGTGATGTCAGGGAGCACTGAAGCTTTCTTT. Its translation is CSVVMSGSTEAFF.

This clone was picked up a small number of times. A junction end diverges from the germline sequence, so it may reflect a read error. The chain has TRBV25-1 and TRBJ2-3; D remains ambiguous. The CDR3 covers 14 residues. Germline values: CDR1 MGHDK, CDR2 SYGVNS. DNA for the CDR3: TGTGCCAGCAGTACTACCGACGGCACGGATACGCAGTATTTT. This encodes CASSTTDGTDTQYF.

V and J are TRBV7-9 and TRBJ2-7; 7 bases line up with TRBD1. The CDR3 spans 13 residues. Losses at the gene ends were 6 bases for V and 3 bases for J; bases not matched to a gene: 5. Germline CDR1 SEHNR, CDR2 FQNEAQ (reference sequence). The DNA for the CDR3 is TGTGCCAGCAGAACCGGGACAGACTACGAGCAGTACTTC. It translates to CASRTGTDYEQYF. Together with reference TRBV7-9 and TRBJ2-7, the CDR3 gives the full variable domain: DTGVSQNPRHKITKRGQNVTFRCDPISEHNRLYWYRQTLGQGPEFLTYFQNEAQLEKSRLLSDRFSAERPKGSFSTLEIQRTEQGDSAMYLCASRTGTDYEQYFGPGTRLTVT.

This clone came up a few times. This chain uses TRBV30 with TRBJ2-5; TRBD1 aligns across 9 bases. With V trimmed by 3 bases and J by 5 bases, 10 bases remained unmatched. Per germline, CDR1 GTSNPN and CDR2 SVGIG (reference sequence). The CDR3 has 15 residues. Here the CDR3 reads CAWSATGGFTETQYF. The CDR3 nucleotides read TGTGCCTGGAGCGCGACAGGGGGATTCACGGAGACCCAGTACTTC. Complete variable domain (other parts from reference TRBV30 and TRBJ2-5): SQTIHQWPATLVQPVGSPLSLECTVEGTSNPNLYWYRQAAGRGLQLLFYSVGIGQISSEVPQNLSASRPQDRQFILSSKKLLLSDSGFYLCAWSATGGFTETQYFGPGTRLLVL.

The V call is TRBV5-1, the J call TRBJ2-5; no firm D call. Per germline, CDR1 SGHRS and CDR2 YFSETQ. The germline V and J ends were trimmed by 1 base and 5 bases, with 12 bases remaining between them. This CDR3 contains 14 residues. This CDR3 reads CASSLTAEVETQYF. In nucleotides, the CDR3 is TGCGCCAGCAGCTTGACTGCTGAGGTTGAGACCCAGTACTTC. The whole variable domain, filled in from reference TRBV5-1 and TRBJ2-5, reads KAGVTQTPRYLIKTRGQQVTLSCSPISGHRSVSWYQQTPGQGLQFLFEYFSETQRNKGNFPGRFSGRQFSNSRSEMNVSTLELGDSALYLCASSLTAEVETQYFGPGTRLLVL.

This clone was seen only a few times. The chain is built from TRBV29-1 and TRBJ1-5; D ambiguous. The CDR3 consists of 13 residues. Deletions cut 4 bases from V and 5 bases from J, with 12 bases between. Germline V gene lookup returns CDR1 SQVTM and CDR2 ANQGSEA. CDR3 bases: TGCAGCGTTGGATCCTCGAAAGATCAGCCCCAGCATTTT. Amino acids: CSVGSSKDQPQHF.

The chain links TRBV7-2 to TRBJ2-2, with TRBD2 as a possible D gene (5 bases). CDR1 is SGHTA, CDR2 FQGNSA, per germline. CDR3 length equals 16 residues. V was cut by 2 bases and J by 4 bases, with 14 bases left in between. CDR3 sequence reads: CASSLYLPAGTGELFF. Written as DNA, the CDR3 is TGTGCCAGCAGCTTATACCTCCCCGCGGGCACCGGGGAGCTGTTTTTT.

This clone occurred a few times. The J gene is TRBJ1-3, the V gene TRBV2; D unresolved. The CDR3 has 13 residues. Germline V gene data show CDR1 as SNHLY and CDR2 as FYNNEI. The V gene lost 5 bases and the J gene lost 9 bases, with 14 bases spanning the gap. The CDR3 DNA follows: TGTGCCAGCAGTAGGACCGGCCGTAGCACCATATATTTT. Its protein is CASSRTGRSTIYF.

A few counts support this clone. The rearrangement joins TRBV6-5 to TRBJ1-1, with a possible D match to TRBD1 (5 bases). The CDR3 is 14 amino acids. V was clipped by 7 bases and J by 1 base, with 13 bases between them. Germline assignment: CDR1 MNHEY and CDR2 SVGAGI. CDR3 bases: TGTGCCAGCACCAAGGGACGGGCGAACACTGAAGCTTTCTTT. It is translated as CASTKGRANTEAFF.

The table lists this clone with a few counts. The chain couples TRBV15 to TRBJ2-1; the D is unclear. The CDR3 runs 16 residues. Germline V gives CDR1 LNHNV, CDR2 YYDKDF (reference sequence). V lost 0 bases and J lost 1, with 10 bases in between. CDR3 nucleotides: TGTGCCACCAGCAGAGATCCTCTCGGGTCCTACAATGAGCAGTTCTTC. It translates to CATSRDPLGSYNEQFF.

This chain joins TRBV7-3 and TRBJ2-6; 11 nucleotides line up with TRBD2. The trim removed 5 bases at V and 2 bases at J, leaving 8 bases unmatched. This CDR3 comprises 18 residues. Germline V gives CDR1 SGHTA, CDR2 FQGTGA. Here the CDR3 reads CASSLNSGRATGANVLTF. CDR3 nucleotide sequence: TGTGCCAGCAGCCTAAATAGCGGGAGGGCCACTGGGGCCAACGTCCTGACTTTC.